A single sample is the source of the 26 T cell receptor beta chains below, sequenced in a study of T cell repertoires in aging, cancer and after chemotherapy. TCR beta rearrangements were amplified from peripheral blood genomic DNA. A mixed TRB-A/B primer pool amplified rearranged TRB by multiplex touch-down PCR. TCRdb processed the multiplex PCR reads anew with MiXCR; each CDR3 protein has one entry. The sample has 2,500 to 3,500 distinct CDR3 sequences; about 35% are singletons. Sequenced material: blood. The receptors originated from a human donor in good health.

The chain carries TRBV12-3 or TRBV12-4 and TRBJ1-1, with D perhaps matching TRBD1 (5 bases). V was cut by 6 bases and J by 3 bases, with 17 bases left in between. There are 15 residues in the CDR3. CDR3 bases: TGTGCCAGCAGCCTCCGAATAGGGGCCTACACTGAAGCTTTCTTT. It is translated as CASSLRIGAYTEAFF.

This clonotype is termed medium-sized (0.01 to 0.1%). The chain has TRBV19 and TRBJ1-2; D might be TRBD1 (5 bases). CDR3 length: 12 amino acids. Looked up from germline, CDR1 is LNHDA and CDR2 is SQIVND (reference sequence). The ends were cut back, 6 bases at V and 3 bases at J, with 8 bases in the middle. CDR3 region: CASRDTYYGYTF. The CDR3 DNA reads as TGTGCCAGTAGGGACACTTACTATGGCTACACCTTC.

This clonotype turned up a few times. The chain links TRBV5-5 to TRBJ2-4, with D uncertain. This CDR3 has 11 residues. The germline V gene has CDR1 SGHKS and CDR2 YYEKEE (reference sequence). The V end lost 0 bases, the J end lost 15 bases, and 10 bases lay between the germline ends. CDR3 DNA sequence: TGTGCCAGCAGCTTGGTTGGGTGGGCGTACTTC. Protein product: CASSLVGWAYF.

This clonotype was detected once. The chain joins TRBV11-1 to TRBJ2-7; D is tentatively TRBD1 or TRBD2 (6 bases each). Germline assignment: CDR1 SGHAT and CDR2 FQDESV (reference sequence). Trimming pared 1 base from V and 2 bases from J, leaving 9 bases between. This CDR3 region has 14 residues. The CDR3 sequence is CASSLGGAAYEQYF. DNA for the CDR3: TGTGCCAGCAGCTTAGGGGGGGCCGCCTACGAGCAGTACTTC.

This clonotype was observed a few times. The chain employs TRBV12-3 or TRBV12-4 and TRBJ2-3; D may correspond to TRBD1 or TRBD2 (6 bases each). The CDR3 runs to 15 residues. V was pared by 3 bases and J by 4 bases, with 14 bases between. CDR3 sequence reads: CASSLIQGGADTQYF. The DNA of the CDR3 is TGTGCCAGCAGTTTGATACAGGGAGGTGCAGATACGCAGTATTTT.

In this sample, this clonotype turned up a few times. CDR3 sequence (DNA): TGCGCCAGCAGCTTGGGGACCCAAATCAATCAGCCCCAGCATTTT. This translates into CASSLGTQINQPQHF. The chain recombines TRBV5-1 with TRBJ1-5; D is uncertain. CDR1 is SGHRS, CDR2 YFSETQ, per germline. V dropped 0 bases and J dropped 3 bases, with 10 bases sitting between them. The CDR3 consists of 15 residues. Based on the CDR3 plus reference TRBV5-1 and TRBJ1-5, the full variable domain is KAGVTQTPRYLIKTRGQQVTLSCSPISGHRSVSWYQQTPGQGLQFLFEYFSETQRNKGNFPGRFSGRQFSNSRSEMNVSTLELGDSALYLCASSLGTQINQPQHFGDGTRLSIL.

The sample holds one count of this clonotype. The chain links TRBV6-5 to TRBJ1-4, with a possible D match to TRBD1 (5 bases). Trimming removed 11 bases from V and 10 bases from J, with 14 bases in between. The CDR3 sequence is 11 residues long. CDR1 and CDR2 (germline): MNHEY, SVGAGI. CDR3 bases: TGTGCCGCGGGGCCCGAGGGAAAACTGTTTTTT. It translates to CAAGPEGKLFF.

Notes on this clonotype: A single base separates this from a much larger clone, so it may be a read error. The rearrangement uses TRBV6-5 and TRBJ2-2; TRBD2 is a possible D gene (6 bases). This CDR3 contains 13 residues. Germline assignment: CDR1 MNHEY and CDR2 SVGAGI. The V end was cut by 6 bases, the J end by 8 bases, with 13 bases between. The CDR3 nucleotides read TGTGCCAGCAGAGGACTAACCTTAGGGGAGCTGTTTTTT. Its translation: CASRGLTLGELFF.

A note on this clonotype: Compared with germline, one end of the junction differs, possibly owing to a read error. The V gene is TRBV6-5, the J gene TRBJ1-1; 10 bases are a match to TRBD1. This CDR3 comprises 19 residues. Germline V lookup: CDR1 MNHEY, CDR2 SVGAGI. The CDR3 here is CASSDSLLRDRGKDTEAFF. The CDR3 nucleotides are TGTGCCAGCAGTGACTCCCTACTCCGGGACAGGGGTAAGGACACTGAAGCTTTCTTT.

The V call is TRBV6-5, the J call TRBJ1-6, with TRBD1 matching 10 bases. The germline gives CDR1 MNHEY, CDR2 SVGAGI. V gave up 5 bases and J gave up 15 bases; unmatched junction bases: 7. The CDR3 covers 13 residues. The chain's CDR3 is CASSRTGGTGLHF. CDR3 nucleotide sequence: TGTGCCAGCAGTCGGACAGGGGGGACTGGCCTCCACTTT.

This chain joins TRBV18 and TRBJ1-1; D ambiguous. Germline V gives CDR1 KGHSH, CDR2 LQKENI. The V end lost 5 bases, the J end lost 1 base, and 8 bases lay between the germline ends. The CDR3 is 13 amino acids. The CDR3 loop is CASSDGRNTEAFF. The CDR3 nucleotides read TGTGCCAGCTCAGACGGGAGGAACACTGAAGCTTTCTTT.

This clonotype was observed a single time. A much larger clone differs by one base, so this may be a read error. The chain carries TRBV19 and TRBJ2-3; D remains unclear. CDR3 length: 12 residues. V gave up 4 bases and J gave up 6 bases, with 8 bases separating them. In germline, CDR1 is LNHDA, CDR2 SQIVND (reference sequence). CDR3 protein: CASSNSWDTQYF. The CDR3 bases are TGTGCCAGTAGTAATTCTTGGGATACGCAGTATTTT.

The chain links TRBV13 to TRBJ2-5; TRBD1 might be the D (6 bases). The CDR3 has 13 residues. The germline V gene encodes CDR1 PRHDT and CDR2 FYEKMQ (reference sequence). Trimming left V 6 bases short and J 5 bases short, with 13 bases between. DNA of the CDR3: TGTGCCAGCAGTGTGAGAAGGGGGGAGACCCAGTACTTC. This gives the protein CASSVRRGETQYF.

This chain joins TRBV6-1 and TRBJ2-7; 8 bases map to TRBD1. Germline values: CDR1 MNHNS, CDR2 SASEGT. The CDR3 sequence is 13 residues long. Losses at the gene ends were 6 bases for V and 2 bases for J; bases not matched to a gene: 3. The CDR3 sequence is CASSRGQAYEQYF. The DNA for the CDR3 is TGTGCCAGCAGCCGGGGACAGGCCTACGAGCAGTACTTC.

Only one count was recorded for this clonotype. For the CDR3, the DNA is TGTGCCAGCAGTTACGCCCGGTACCCGGTCAATGAGCAGTTCTTC. This encodes CASSYARYPVNEQFF. J is TRBJ2-1 and V is TRBV6-2 or TRBV6-3; D unclear. Germline assignment: CDR1 MNHEY and CDR2 SVGEGT. Between the trimmed V and J ends, which lost 2 bases and 6 bases, there was a span of 14 bases. This CDR3 spans 15 amino acids.

This clonotype was detected a few times. V and J are TRBV6-6 and TRBJ2-5, with a possible D match to TRBD1 (6 bases). Germline V lookup: CDR1 MNHNY, CDR2 SVGAGI (reference sequence). CDR3 length: 17 amino acids. V was clipped by 0 bases and J by 1 base, with 15 bases between them. This chain's CDR3 is CASSYSSRGYLQETQYF. In nucleotides, the CDR3 is TGTGCCAGCAGTTACTCTTCCAGGGGATACCTCCAAGAGACCCAGTACTTC.

The chain employs TRBV20-1 and TRBJ2-7; TRBD1 aligns across 10 bases. This CDR3 comprises 13 residues. CDR1 is DFQATT, CDR2 SNEGSKA, per germline (reference sequence). V lost 8 bases and J lost 1; bases outside the gene matches: 5. This CDR3 is CSPRDRGSYEQYF. The CDR3 DNA sequence: TGCAGTCCGAGGGACAGGGGATCCTACGAGCAGTACTTC.

By share, this clonotype counts as medium-sized (0.01 to 0.1%). One end of the junction varies from germline; a read error may be responsible. This chain connects TRBV29-1 to TRBJ2-4; TRBD1 aligns across 7 bases. The CDR3 totals 13 residues. CDR1 and CDR2 (germline): SQVTM, ANQGSEA. The CDR3 loop is CSVVGTAENIQYF. The DNA of the CDR3 is TGCAGCGTTGTCGGGACAGCCGAAAACATTCAGTACTTC.

In this sample, this clonotype turned up a few times. J is TRBJ2-3 and V is TRBV6-4, with a possible D match to TRBD2 (6 bases). V was cut by 7 bases and J by 2 bases, with 16 bases left in between. The CDR3 has 15 residues. Germline V lookup: CDR1 MRHNA, CDR2 SNTAGT. The CDR3 protein is CASTLPGGFTDTQYF. DNA of the CDR3: TGTGCCAGCACCCTACCCGGGGGATTCACAGATACGCAGTATTTT.

Concerning this clonotype: The junction departs from the called germline gene at one end, perhaps through a read error. V gene TRBV7-9 combines with J gene TRBJ2-1; 11 nucleotides match TRBD2. CDR1 and CDR2 (germline): SEHNR, FQNEAQ (reference sequence). The CDR3 loop spans 15 amino acids. Here the CDR3 DNA reads TGTACCAGCAGCTTACTAGCGGGGGCGGAGAATGAGCAGTTCTTC. Its translation is CTSSLLAGAENEQFF.

There are a few counts of this clonotype. V and J are TRBV27 and TRBJ2-7, with D unresolved. Trimming removed 0 bases at V and 5 bases at J, with 8 bases between. The V gene's germline CDR1 is MNHEY and CDR2 SMNVEV (reference sequence). CDR3 length: 13 amino acids. Here the CDR3 reads CASSLSARNEQYF. The CDR3 DNA reads TGTGCCAGCAGTTTATCCGCCAGAAACGAGCAGTACTTC.

This clonotype was detected only a few times. The rearrangement joins TRBV19 to TRBJ1-1, with D perhaps matching TRBD1 (5 bases). The germline gives CDR1 LNHDA, CDR2 SQIVND (reference sequence). CDR3 size: 13 residues. Between the trimmed V and J ends, which lost 5 bases and 11 bases, there was a span of 18 bases. The CDR3 region has the DNA TGTGCCAGTAGTCCCGGGACCTCTCCTGGTGCTTTCTTT. Protein: CASSPGTSPGAFF.

V is TRBV5-5 and J is TRBJ2-7, with 12 nucleotides matching TRBD1. Germline CDR1 is SGHKS and CDR2 is YYEKEE (reference sequence). The CDR3 has 15 amino acids. After removal of 4 bases from V and 7 bases from J, the junction contained 9 bases not matched to a gene. In nucleotides, the CDR3 is TGTGCCAGCAGCCATGCTGGGACAGGGGGCAGGGAGCAGTACTTC. This translates into CASSHAGTGGREQYF.

This clonotype was seen a handful of times. The chain links TRBV30 to TRBJ1-2, with a possible D match to TRBD1 (5 bases). Germline lookup yields CDR1 GTSNPN and CDR2 SVGIG (reference sequence). The CDR3 consists of 12 residues. V shed 4 bases and J shed 12 bases, with 18 bases lying between them. CDR3 coding DNA: TGTGCCTGGAACAGTGGAGGGGATCTGGACACCTTC. Its translation: CAWNSGGDLDTF.

This clonotype was seen more than once but under ten times. The J gene is TRBJ1-6, the V gene TRBV12-3 or TRBV12-4; D is uncertain. This CDR3 is 20 amino acids long. Between the trimmed V and J ends, which lost 2 bases and 0 bases, there was a span of 20 bases. CDR3 protein: CASSLTRDTWVASYNSPLHF. The CDR3 bases are TGTGCCAGCAGTTTAACCCGTGACACCTGGGTTGCCTCCTATAATTCACCCCTCCACTTT.

As regards this clonotype: A junction boundary mismatches the germline segment, possibly from a read error. In nucleotides, the CDR3 is TGTGCCAGTAGTATGGGCAGCCGCTATAATTTACCCCTCCACTTT. The encoded protein is CASSMGSRYNLPLHF. The chain combines TRBV19 with TRBJ1-6; no reliable D call. Germline CDR1 is LNHDA and CDR2 is SQIVND (reference sequence). The CDR3 is 15 amino acids.